This entry lists 12 T cell receptor beta chains sequenced from one sample in a study of cytomegalovirus exposure and HLA in healthy donors. Here immunoSEQ multiplex PCR was the method, and the copy in TCRdb shows in-frame clones only, minus some. The sample yields roughly 200,000 clones, about 81% seen once. The sequencing input was PBMCs. The receptors were sampled from a woman between 25 and 40 years old in good health and CMV-seronegative.

The V call is TRBV18, the J call TRBJ1-6; no reliable D call. The CDR3 sequence is 15 residues long. Germline V gene lookup returns CDR1 KGHSH and CDR2 LQKENI. V lost 6 bases and J lost 0, with 9 bases in between. As DNA, the CDR3 is TGTGCCAGCTCGCCCACGAGCTCCTATAATTCACCCCTCCACTTT. Its translation: CASSPTSSYNSPLHF.

This clone was recorded only once. The chain joins TRBV9 to TRBJ1-2, with 7 bases lining up with TRBD1. V lost 3 bases and J lost 3; bases outside the gene matches: 8. The germline V gene has CDR1 SGDLS and CDR2 YYNGEE. The CDR3 loop spans 15 amino acids. CDR3 sequence (DNA): TGTGCCAGCAGCGCGGGGGACAGTAGGGACTATGGCTACACCTTC. Its translation is CASSAGDSRDYGYTF. The full variable domain, with the rest looked up from reference TRBV9 and TRBJ1-2, is DSGVTQTPKHLITATGQRVTLRCSPRSGDLSVYWYQQSLDQGLQFLIQYYNGEERAKGNILERFSAQQFPDLHSELNLSSLELGDSALYFCASSAGDSRDYGYTFGSGTRLTVV.

This clone was observed a few times. This chain uses TRBV29-1 with TRBJ1-1, with a possible D match to TRBD1 (5 bases). Between the trimmed V and J ends, which lost 7 bases and 2 bases, there was a span of 11 bases. CDR1 is SQVTM and CDR2 is ANQGSEA in the germline V gene. This CDR3 is built from 12 residues. CDR3 in DNA: TGCAGCGCCATACAGGTTAACACTGAAGCTTTCTTT. Its translation: CSAIQVNTEAFF. Drawing the rest from reference TRBV29-1 and TRBJ1-1, the complete variable domain is SAVISQKPSRDICQRGTSLTIQCQVDSQVTMMFWYRQQPGQSLTLIATANQGSEATYESGFVIDKFPISRPNLTFSTLTVSNMSPEDSSIYLCSAIQVNTEAFFGQGTRLTVV.

The chain uses TRBV4-1 and TRBJ1-1; 8 nucleotides align to TRBD1. The CDR3 spans 13 residues. V dropped 4 bases and J dropped 4; count of bases not matched to a gene: 2. The germline CDR1 and CDR2 sequences are MGHRA and YSYEKL. The CDR3 nucleotides are TGCGCCAGCAGCCCCACAGGGGGCACTGAAGCTTTCTTT. It encodes CASSPTGGTEAFF.

This clone was seen just once. The CDR3 is CAWSGWGQGDNYNEQFF. The CDR3 region has the DNA TGTGCCTGGAGTGGATGGGGACAGGGGGACAATTACAATGAGCAGTTCTTC. The chain links TRBV30 to TRBJ2-1; 11 positions match TRBD1. J gave up 4 bases and V 1 base, and 9 bases lay outside the gene matches. CDR1 GTSNPN and CDR2 SVGIG come from the germline V gene (reference sequence). CDR3 length: 17 amino acids.

Here the CDR3 DNA reads TGTGCCAGCAGCGTAGCTTCCAGGGTGGATTCACCCCTCCACTTT. Translation: CASSVASRVDSPLHF. The gene calls are TRBV9 and TRBJ1-6; perhaps TRBD1 as D (5 bases). Germline CDR1 is SGDLS and CDR2 is YYNGEE. This CDR3 has 15 amino acids. V was pared by 0 bases and J by 8 bases, with 12 bases between.

This chain connects TRBV6-6 to TRBJ1-1; no reliable D call. Trimming cost V 8 bases and J 1 base, with 14 bases left between them. Germline values: CDR1 MNHNY, CDR2 SVGAGI (reference sequence). The length of the CDR3 is 14 residues. CDR3 sequence (DNA): TGTGCCAGCTCAGTAAGTCGCGGGAACACTGAAGCTTTCTTT. Amino acids: CASSVSRGNTEAFF.

The CDR3 sequence: CASSGLAGESTDTQYF. CDR3 DNA sequence: TGCGCCAGCAGTGGCTTAGCGGGAGAAAGCACAGATACGCAGTATTTT. The gene calls are TRBV10-1 and TRBJ2-3; TRBD2 matches 9 bases. The V segment lost 4 bases and the J segment 0 bases; nucleotides outside the gene matches: 5. CDR3 length: 16 residues. Germline values: CDR1 WNHNN, CDR2 SYGVQD (reference sequence).

CDR3 amino acids: CASSYDGLSSGNTIYF. Written as DNA, the CDR3 is TGTGCCAGCAGTTATGATGGACTGAGCTCTGGAAACACCATATATTTT. The V gene is TRBV6-5, the J gene TRBJ1-3; D unresolved. This CDR3 region has 16 residues. Germline V lookup: CDR1 MNHEY, CDR2 SVGAGI. V was trimmed by 3 bases and J by 0 bases, leaving 12 bases between them.

The V and J genes are TRBV10-3 and TRBJ1-5; D remains ambiguous. V lost 0 bases to trimming and J lost 4 bases, with 4 bases between them. Germline V gene sequence: CDR1 ENHRY, CDR2 SYGVKD. This CDR3 has 13 amino acids. CDR3 in DNA: TGTGCCATCAGTGAGTCGTTAAATCAGCCCCAGCATTTT. Residues: CAISESLNQPQHF.

The chain links TRBV18 to TRBJ2-1; D call uncertain. The CDR3 consists of 15 residues. Germline CDR1 is KGHSH and CDR2 is LQKENI. With 3 bases removed from V and 0 bases from J, the gap between germline ends came to 9 bases. The CDR3 loop reads CASSPISSSYNEQFF. The DNA for the CDR3 is TGTGCCAGCTCACCCATTTCGAGCTCCTACAATGAGCAGTTCTTC.

This chain uses TRBV6-1 with TRBJ2-1; 8 bases are shared with TRBD1. The germline V gene has CDR1 MNHNS and CDR2 SASEGT. The CDR3 contains 15 residues. After removal of 9 bases from V and 0 bases from J, the junction contained 7 bases not matched to a gene. CDR3 in DNA: TGTGCCAGTCGGACAGGGTCAAGCTCCTACAATGAGCAGTTCTTC. This encodes CASRTGSSSYNEQFF.